This passage covers 22 T cell receptor beta chains from one sample sequenced in a study of blood T cell repertoires in COVID-19. Profiling relied on immunoSEQ multiplex PCR, and the TCRdb table lists in-frame clones only, not all of them. The repertoire holds 110,000 to 150,000 clones, with 75% to 85% as singletons. Sequencing used peripheral blood. These receptors were obtained from a woman aged 70-85 years with COVID-19, enrolled during active disease.

The J gene is TRBJ2-7, the V gene TRBV6-2 or TRBV6-3; 9 nucleotides align to TRBD1. From germline, CDR1 is MNHEY and CDR2 SVGEGT. Trimming removed 0 bases from V and 3 bases from J; junction bases left unmatched: 6. This CDR3 has 16 residues. In nucleotides, the CDR3 is TGTGCCAGCAGTTACTCTTCGAGGACAGGGGACTACGAGCAGTACTTC. Its protein product is CASSYSSRTGDYEQYF.

The rearrangement joins TRBV29-1 to TRBJ2-1; the match to TRBD2 covers 7 bases. This CDR3 has 16 residues. The germline gives CDR1 SQVTM, CDR2 ANQGSEA. V gave up 1 base and J gave up 10 bases; unmatched junction bases: 16. CDR3 region: CSVEGRGIRGLREQFF. The DNA of the CDR3 is TGCAGCGTTGAAGGGCGGGGGATTAGGGGCCTCAGGGAGCAGTTCTTC.

The chain carries TRBV7-2 and TRBJ2-1; D is possibly TRBD2 (6 bases). Germline CDR1 SGHTA, CDR2 FQGNSA. V lost 1 base and J lost 6, with 13 bases in between. This CDR3 is 15 amino acids long. The CDR3 DNA reads as TGTGCCAGCAGCTTAGGCGGGGTGCTAGTCAATGAGCAGTTCTTC. Its protein product is CASSLGGVLVNEQFF. Complete variable domain (other parts from reference TRBV7-2 and TRBJ2-1): GAGVSQSPSNKVTEKGKDVELRCDPISGHTALYWYRQSLGQGLEFLIYFQGNSAPDKSGLPSDRFSAERTGGSVSTLTIQRTQQEDSAVYLCASSLGGVLVNEQFFGPGTRLTVL.

A few counts support this clone. The chain carries TRBV2 and TRBJ2-7; D is possibly TRBD1 (5 bases). CDR1 and CDR2 (germline): SNHLY, FYNNEI. The CDR3 sequence is 12 residues long. The V end was cut by 6 bases, the J end by 4 bases, with 10 bases between. Here the CDR3 reads CASSLTAYEQYF. DNA of the CDR3: TGTGCCAGCAGCTTGACAGCATACGAGCAGTACTTC.

The chain combines TRBV6-2 or TRBV6-3 with TRBJ1-2; D ambiguous. The length of the CDR3 is 14 residues. Germline V CDR1 and CDR2: MNHEY, SVGEGT. V lost 7 bases, J lost 0 bases, and 12 bases lay in between. The CDR3 spells CASTPQRPNYGYTF. CDR3 in DNA: TGTGCCAGCACCCCTCAGCGGCCTAACTATGGCTACACCTTC.

The gene calls are TRBV11-2 and TRBJ2-3, with unresolved D. CDR3 size: 13 residues. V lost 4 bases to trimming and J lost 0 bases, with 5 bases between them. Germline-derived CDR1 and CDR2 are SGHAT and FQNNGV. This CDR3 reads CASSSQSTDTQYF. The CDR3 DNA is TGTGCCAGCAGCTCACAGAGCACAGATACGCAGTATTTT.

The V gene is TRBV6-1, the J gene TRBJ1-2; 7 bases match TRBD1. The germline gives CDR1 MNHNS, CDR2 SASEGT. With V trimmed by 2 bases and J by 8 bases, 2 bases remained unmatched. The CDR3 covers 12 residues. The CDR3 reads CASSEQGGGYTF. DNA for the CDR3: TGTGCCAGCAGTGAACAGGGGGGCGGCTACACCTTC.

This chain connects TRBV18 to TRBJ2-2, with D perhaps TRBD1 (6 bases). The CDR3 totals 15 residues. CDR1 KGHSH and CDR2 LQKENI come from the germline V gene. V lost 3 bases to trimming and J lost 4 bases, with 12 bases between them. Written as DNA, the CDR3 is TGTGCCAGCTCACCGGGGGCCCAGACCACCGGGGAGCTGTTTTTT. It is translated as CASSPGAQTTGELFF.

J is TRBJ2-1 and V is TRBV27, with D perhaps TRBD2 (5 bases). Trimming cost V 3 bases and J 2 bases, with 17 bases left between them. The CDR3 length is 17 residues. Germline CDR1 MNHEY, CDR2 SMNVEV (reference sequence). The CDR3 sequence is CASSLKEVSNPYNEQFF. For the CDR3, the DNA is TGTGCCAGCAGTTTGAAGGAGGTCTCGAACCCCTACAATGAGCAGTTCTTC.

The chain links TRBV3-1 (or the pseudogene TRBV3-2) to TRBJ2-4, with D unclear. V was shortened by 1 base and J by 7 bases, with 17 bases between the two germline ends. This CDR3 is built from 16 residues. CDR1 and CDR2 from the germline V gene are LGHDT and YNNKEL (reference sequence). CDR3 loop: CASSQARPGPGNIQYF. Written as DNA, the CDR3 is TGTGCCAGCAGCCAAGCCCGACCGGGTCCTGGGAACATTCAGTACTTC.

The rearrangement joins TRBV27 to TRBJ1-2; a weak D match, TRBD1 (5 bases). The CDR3 has 15 residues. V was shortened by 6 bases and J by 4 bases, with 18 bases between the two germline ends. Germline V gene sequence: CDR1 MNHEY, CDR2 SMNVEV (reference sequence). The CDR3 sequence is CASSPGLRDFYGYTF. CDR3 in DNA: TGTGCCAGCAGCCCGGGGTTGCGGGACTTCTATGGCTACACCTTC.

The chain joins TRBV10-3 to TRBJ1-6; TRBD1 is a possible D gene (5 bases). The germline CDR1 and CDR2 sequences are ENHRY and SYGVKD. Trimming took 6 bases from V and 7 from J, leaving 13 bases between them. This CDR3 is 14 amino acids long. In DNA form, the CDR3 reads TGTGCCATCAGCGAATCCAAGGGGAATTCACCCCTCCACTTT. This encodes CAISESKGNSPLHF.

The genes are TRBV6-5 and TRBJ1-1; 7 nucleotides line up with TRBD1. Germline V gives CDR1 MNHEY, CDR2 SVGAGI. Unmatched junction bases numbered 2, after V lost 6 bases and J lost 1 base. The CDR3 is made up of 13 amino acids. The CDR3 sequence: CASSNRGNTEAFF. The CDR3 DNA follows: TGTGCCAGCAGCAACAGGGGGAACACTGAAGCTTTCTTT.

The V and J genes are TRBV9 and TRBJ1-2; D is possibly TRBD1 (6 bases). Germline V CDR1 and CDR2: SGDLS, YYNGEE. Trimming shortened V by 6 bases and J by 8 bases, and 20 bases separated the two germline ends. There are 14 residues in the CDR3. The chain's CDR3 is CASNVAGGAGGYTF. For the CDR3, the DNA is TGTGCCAGCAACGTGGCGGGGGGGGCTGGCGGCTACACCTTC. Filled out from reference TRBV9 and TRBJ1-2, the complete variable domain reads DSGVTQTPKHLITATGQRVTLRCSPRSGDLSVYWYQQSLDQGLQFLIQYYNGEERAKGNILERFSAQQFPDLHSELNLSSLELGDSALYFCASNVAGGAGGYTFGSGTRLTVV.

The chain uses TRBV5-1 and TRBJ2-3; 7 positions match TRBD2. The CDR3 sequence is 15 residues long. Germline assignment: CDR1 SGHRS and CDR2 YFSETQ. The V gene end was trimmed by 0 bases and the J gene end by 5 bases; junction bases not matched to a gene: 6. CDR3 sequence: CASSLDPGRVDTQYF. CDR3 sequence (DNA): TGCGCCAGCAGCTTGGACCCGGGGAGGGTAGATACGCAGTATTTT.

V and J are TRBV27 and TRBJ2-2, with TRBD1 as a possible D gene (6 bases). CDR3 length: 13 residues. Trimming removed 5 bases from V and 5 bases from J, with 9 bases in between. The germline CDR1 and CDR2 sequences are MNHEY and SMNVEV (reference sequence). Here the CDR3 reads CASSTGWTGELFF. As DNA, the CDR3 is TGTGCCAGCAGTACAGGGTGGACCGGGGAGCTGTTTTTT.

This chain connects TRBV4-1 to TRBJ2-5; D may be TRBD2 (6 bases). CDR1 and CDR2 from the germline V gene are MGHRA and YSYEKL. CDR3 size: 16 residues. The V and J ends lost 0 bases and 2 bases respectively, with 13 bases between them. The CDR3 sequence: CASSQDRGGDQETQYF. CDR3 in DNA: TGCGCCAGCAGCCAAGATCGGGGCGGGGATCAAGAGACCCAGTACTTC.

This clone was detected a few times. This chain joins TRBV19 and TRBJ2-2; 10 bases agree with TRBD2. Trimming cost V 1 base and J 4 bases; bases outside gene matches: 0. The CDR3 runs to 15 residues. Per germline, CDR1 LNHDA and CDR2 SQIVND (reference sequence). CDR3 loop: CASSIASGGTGELFF. CDR3 sequence (DNA): TGTGCCAGTAGTATAGCTAGCGGGGGCACCGGGGAGCTGTTTTTT.

On this clone: At the DNA level, this CDR3 is encoded by other sequences in the same sample as well. The chain joins TRBV4-1 to TRBJ1-1, with D tentatively TRBD1 (5 bases). The CDR3 is 15 amino acids. The ends were cut back, 1 base at V and 1 base at J, with 10 bases in the middle. Per the germline V gene, CDR1 is MGHRA and CDR2 is YSYEKL. CDR3 protein: CASSQGGSRNTEAFF. For the CDR3, the DNA is TGCGCCAGCAGCCAAGGGGGCTCCCGGAACACTGAAGCTTTCTTT.

In its sample, this clone was seen once. The CDR3 protein is CASSEENFGETQYF. DNA of the CDR3: TGTGCCAGCAGCGAGGAGAATTTTGGGGAGACCCAGTACTTC. The V gene is TRBV7-2, the J gene TRBJ2-5, with unresolved D. This CDR3 contains 14 residues. Looked up from germline, CDR1 is SGHTA and CDR2 is FQGNSA. The V and J ends lost 5 bases and 5 bases respectively, with 15 bases between them.

This chain links TRBV29-1 with TRBJ2-6; D possibly corresponds to TRBD2 (6 bases). The CDR3 totals 16 residues. Looked up from germline, CDR1 is SQVTM and CDR2 is ANQGSEA. Trimming pared 3 bases from V and 1 base from J, leaving 13 bases between. CDR3 sequence (DNA): TGCAGCGTTGAGCGCCTCGGGGGTTCTGGGGCCAACGTCCTGACTTTC. Its translation: CSVERLGGSGANVLTF.

A few counts support this clone. The rearrangement uses TRBV6-2 or TRBV6-3 and TRBJ2-1; 8 positions agree with TRBD2. Germline CDR1 reads MNHEY; CDR2 reads SVGEGT. The CDR3 has 16 residues. Trimming cost V 6 bases and J 9 bases; bases outside gene matches: 16. The CDR3 DNA sequence: TGTGCCAGCAGCCCCTGGGGGGGGACTAGGCGCATTGAGCAGTTCTTC. It yields the protein CASSPWGGTRRIEQFF.